The rows below give T cell receptor beta chains drawn from one sample of a study of blood T cell repertoires in COVID-19. TCRdb's copy holds only in-frame clones and misses some; the assay was immunoSEQ multiplex PCR. The sample lists more than 100,000 clones; around 85% were seen once. Sequenced material: peripheral blood. The receptors were gathered from a woman in her forties or fifties with acute or convalescent COVID-19. Both conserved end residues are part of each CDR3. Fields, in order: V gene, J gene, CDR3 protein.

v_gene: TRBV27; j_gene: TRBJ1-5; CDR3aa: CASSLAGDNQPQHF
v_gene: TRBV30; j_gene: TRBJ1-2; CDR3aa: CAWTLKWQGIDYGYTF
v_gene: TRBV28; j_gene: TRBJ1-1; CDR3aa: CASSSGRGRKDTEAFF
v_gene: TRBV4-1; j_gene: TRBJ1-1; CDR3aa: CASSPRDRAWMNTEAFF
v_gene: TRBV9; j_gene: TRBJ2-3; CDR3aa: CASSVTAGGRSTDTQYF
v_gene: TRBV18; j_gene: TRBJ1-1; CDR3aa: CASSPMGRVNTEAFF
v_gene: TRBV5-1; j_gene: TRBJ2-1; CDR3aa: CASSPDRTAYNEQFF
v_gene: TRBV19; j_gene: TRBJ2-3; CDR3aa: CASSSGTGRSTDTQYF
v_gene: TRBV5-6; j_gene: TRBJ1-1; CDR3aa: CASSQNLQGSGTEAFF
v_gene: TRBV7-9; j_gene: TRBJ1-1; CDR3aa: CASSTGGWGAEAFF
v_gene: TRBV2; j_gene: TRBJ1-4; CDR3aa: CASTRGTNEKLFF
v_gene: TRBV7-8; j_gene: TRBJ1-4; CDR3aa: CASSLPGRAEKLFF
v_gene: TRBV6-6; j_gene: TRBJ2-2; CDR3aa: CASSSRRDTGELFF
v_gene: TRBV3-1/TRBV3-2; j_gene: TRBJ1-5; CDR3aa: CASSLTGTDQPQHF
v_gene: TRBV5-6; j_gene: TRBJ2-2; CDR3aa: CASSSGTGWVELFF
v_gene: TRBV10-2; j_gene: TRBJ1-1; CDR3aa: CASRRTGGDEAFF
v_gene: TRBV5-1; j_gene: TRBJ1-2; CDR3aa: CASSLDGADFYGYTF
v_gene: TRBV7-2; j_gene: TRBJ2-1; CDR3aa: CASSLGRGPSEQFF
v_gene: TRBV4-2; j_gene: TRBJ1-5; CDR3aa: CASSQDGGSGDNQPQHF
v_gene: TRBV5-5; j_gene: TRBJ1-2; CDR3aa: CASSWGQGNNYGYTF
v_gene: TRBV29-1; j_gene: TRBJ1-2; CDR3aa: CSVEIEYYGYTF
v_gene: TRBV5-8; j_gene: TRBJ2-1; CDR3aa: CASSFRRDYNEQFF
v_gene: TRBV6-5; j_gene: TRBJ1-3; CDR3aa: CAIERTGTGNTIYF
v_gene: TRBV6-1; j_gene: TRBJ2-7; CDR3aa: CASSDGGESYEQYF
v_gene: TRBV9; j_gene: TRBJ2-3; CDR3aa: CASSVAGGGQGATQYF
v_gene: TRBV4-2; j_gene: TRBJ1-2; CDR3aa: CASSQGTEGGYTF
v_gene: TRBV30; j_gene: TRBJ1-6; CDR3aa: CAWSAQVNSPLHF
v_gene: TRBV18; j_gene: TRBJ1-5; CDR3aa: CASSPRQGVNQPQHF
v_gene: TRBV4-2; j_gene: TRBJ1-2; CDR3aa: CASSQDPGERGYTF
v_gene: TRBV18; j_gene: TRBJ1-2; CDR3aa: CASSPGQVNGYTF
v_gene: TRBV3-1/TRBV3-2; j_gene: TRBJ1-2; CDR3aa: CASSPKSTWSGYTF
v_gene: TRBV5-1; j_gene: TRBJ1-2; CDR3aa: CASSETGNDYTF
v_gene: TRBV12-5; j_gene: TRBJ1-3; CDR3aa: CANNSEAFGNTIYF
v_gene: TRBV5-1; j_gene: TRBJ1-1; CDR3aa: CASSWGDRVNTEAFF
v_gene: TRBV13; j_gene: TRBJ1-1; CDR3aa: CASSSRAGNTEAFF
v_gene: TRBV9; j_gene: TRBJ1-2; CDR3aa: CASSPNRGQGFFHGYTF
v_gene: TRBV18; j_gene: TRBJ1-3; CDR3aa: CASSPPVGSPGNTIYF
v_gene: TRBV11-2; j_gene: TRBJ1-1; CDR3aa: CASSLPGNTEAFF
v_gene: TRBV14; j_gene: TRBJ2-3; CDR3aa: CASSKPGLQNTDTQYF
v_gene: TRBV13; j_gene: TRBJ1-2; CDR3aa: CASSPRGVYGYTF
v_gene: TRBV3-1/TRBV3-2; j_gene: TRBJ1-2; CDR3aa: CASSQDGQGTTNYGYTF
v_gene: TRBV27; j_gene: TRBJ2-7; CDR3aa: CASSSLNYYEQYF
v_gene: TRBV11-2; j_gene: TRBJ1-3; CDR3aa: CASSGTGPGNTIYF
v_gene: TRBV5-1; j_gene: TRBJ1-1; CDR3aa: CASSSDSMNTEAFF
v_gene: TRBV5-1; j_gene: TRBJ2-5; CDR3aa: CASSLGQAQETQYF
v_gene: TRBV21-1; j_gene: TRBJ1-1; CDR3aa: CASSQTDLQGAAFF
v_gene: TRBV6-5; j_gene: TRBJ1-1; CDR3aa: CASSYGYLTGHTEAFF
v_gene: TRBV18; j_gene: TRBJ1-2; CDR3aa: CASSPQGADYGYTF
v_gene: TRBV19; j_gene: TRBJ2-7; CDR3aa: CASSIDARGEQYF
v_gene: TRBV3-1/TRBV3-2; j_gene: TRBJ2-2; CDR3aa: CASSTIGSGTGVTGELFF
v_gene: TRBV5-1; j_gene: TRBJ2-7; CDR3aa: CASSPDFGGSYEQYF
v_gene: TRBV11-3; j_gene: TRBJ2-1; CDR3aa: CASSESGGVSYNEQFF
v_gene: TRBV9; j_gene: TRBJ2-7; CDR3aa: CASSVTSGGYEQYF
v_gene: TRBV5-1; j_gene: TRBJ2-1; CDR3aa: CASSPGNTAYNEQFF
v_gene: TRBV7-8; j_gene: TRBJ2-3; CDR3aa: CASSPLMPADTQYF
v_gene: TRBV2; j_gene: TRBJ1-1; CDR3aa: CASSEVGAGGGLNTEAFF